The 15 T cell receptor beta chains below were found in one sample sequenced in a study of blood T cell repertoires in COVID-19. Only in-frame clones appear in the TCRdb table, and some are missing; sequencing was by immunoSEQ multiplex PCR. The sample holds approximately 290,000 clones, around 92% seen once. The sample comprised peripheral blood. Receptor source: a woman aged 25 to 45 with COVID-19, enrolled during active disease.

The chain uses TRBV25-1 and TRBJ1-2; 9 nucleotides line up with TRBD1. In germline, CDR1 is MGHDK, CDR2 SYGVNS. There are 16 residues in the CDR3. Trimming removed 3 bases from V and 1 base from J; junction bases left unmatched: 6. The CDR3 is CASSDSGTGRNYGYTF. CDR3 coding DNA: TGTGCCAGCAGTGATTCCGGGACAGGGCGTAACTATGGCTACACCTTC.

This sequence joins TRBV11-2 and TRBJ2-1; 8 bases line up with TRBD2. The J segment lost 2 bases and the V segment lost 5 bases, leaving 14 bases of the junction unmatched. The germline V gene encodes CDR1 SGHAT and CDR2 FQNNGV. The CDR3 consists of 18 residues. CDR3 amino acids: CASSLGSGGLLAYNEQFF. CDR3 coding DNA: TGTGCCAGCAGCCTAGGGAGCGGGGGACTCCTCGCCTACAATGAGCAGTTCTTC.

This clone was seen once. The genes are TRBV11-1 and TRBJ2-7; tentatively, D is TRBD1 (6 bases). Per the germline V gene, CDR1 is SGHAT and CDR2 is FQDESV (reference sequence). The ends were cut back, 4 bases at V and 2 bases at J, with 12 bases in the middle. The CDR3 contains 14 residues. CDR3 loop: CASSYHRAAYEQYF. The CDR3 DNA reads as TGTGCCAGCAGCTACCACAGGGCCGCCTACGAGCAGTACTTC.

V is TRBV5-1 and J is TRBJ2-1; a possible D gene is TRBD1 (5 bases). The CDR3 spans 14 residues. Germline loops: CDR1 SGHRS, CDR2 YFSETQ. The V and J ends lost 5 bases and 4 bases respectively, with 13 bases between them. The CDR3 region has the DNA TGCGCCAGCAGTGAGACAAAGGGGTACAATGAGCAGTTCTTC. Amino acids: CASSETKGYNEQFF.

This clone was picked up a small number of times. The chain employs TRBV7-9 and TRBJ1-3; perhaps TRBD1 as D (5 bases). This CDR3 is built from 15 residues. Trimming shortened V by 7 bases and J by 1 base, and 14 bases separated the two germline ends. From germline, CDR1 is SEHNR and CDR2 FQNEAQ (reference sequence). The DNA for the CDR3 is TGTGCCAGCATCCTCGGGACTAAATCTGGAAACACCATATATTTT. Translated, it gives CASILGTKSGNTIYF.

V is TRBV29-1 and J is TRBJ2-7; TRBD1 aligns across 8 bases. This CDR3 region has 12 residues. J lost 3 bases, V lost 7 bases, and 5 bases had no gene match. CDR1 and CDR2 (germline): SQVTM, ANQGSEA. The CDR3 reads CSARDRYYEQYF. CDR3 nucleotides: TGCAGCGCACGGGACAGGTACTACGAGCAGTACTTC.

This chain joins TRBV5-1 and TRBJ2-7; D gene unclear. The ends were cut back, 1 base at V and 1 base at J, with 9 bases in the middle. Germline V gene sequence: CDR1 SGHRS, CDR2 YFSETQ. The length of the CDR3 is 14 residues. CDR3 in DNA: TGCGCCAGCAGCTTGTTGGGCCCTTCCTACGAGCAGTACTTC. Protein product: CASSLLGPSYEQYF.

A single count supports this clone. The rearrangement joins TRBV3-1 (or the pseudogene TRBV3-2) to TRBJ1-2; 12 positions match TRBD1. J lost 4 bases, V lost 3 bases, and 6 bases had no gene match. The CDR3 totals 16 residues. The germline V gene has CDR1 LGHDT and CDR2 YNNKEL (reference sequence). The CDR3 reads CASSHDPGQGAYGYTF. CDR3 nucleotides: TGTGCCAGCAGCCATGACCCGGGACAGGGGGCCTATGGCTACACCTTC.

This chain uses TRBV29-1 with TRBJ2-1; 10 bases line up with TRBD2. The CDR3 length is 15 residues. After removal of 7 bases from V and 6 bases from J, the junction contained 12 bases not matched to a gene. Looked up from germline, CDR1 is SQVTM and CDR2 is ANQGSEA. The CDR3 spells CSADPSGGQVNEQFF. The DNA of the CDR3 is TGCAGCGCAGATCCTAGCGGGGGCCAGGTCAATGAGCAGTTCTTC.

CDR3 sequence reads: CASSEGQGGAVQYF. For the CDR3, the DNA is TGCGCCAGCAGCGAGGGACAGGGTGGTGCTGTGCAGTACTTC. This chain joins TRBV5-1 and TRBJ2-7; 9 bases are a match to TRBD1. The V and J ends lost 4 bases and 9 bases, in that order; junction bases with no gene match: 11. The CDR3 runs to 14 residues. Germline V gene lookup returns CDR1 SGHRS and CDR2 YFSETQ.

The CDR3 DNA is TGTGCCTGCTCACGGGAAGCCTTCGAGTTCTTC. Amino acid sequence: CACSREAFEFF. The V gene is TRBV13, the J gene TRBJ2-1; D is possibly TRBD2 (5 bases). V lost 11 bases to trimming and J lost 14 bases, with 19 bases between them. CDR1 PRHDT and CDR2 FYEKMQ come from the germline V gene (reference sequence). The CDR3 spans 11 residues.

The chain links TRBV29-1 to TRBJ2-7, with D uncertain. Trimming cost V 7 bases and J 0 bases, with 10 bases left between them. Germline CDR1 SQVTM, CDR2 ANQGSEA. CDR3 size: 12 residues. The DNA for the CDR3 is TGCAGCGCGACGGAGAGCTCCTACGAGCAGTACTTC. Translation gives CSATESSYEQYF.

J is TRBJ2-3 and V is TRBV5-1; 8 nucleotides align to TRBD1. The junction had 13 bases not matched to a gene; V was cut back by 4 bases and J by 3 bases. Germline CDR1 SGHRS, CDR2 YFSETQ. The CDR3 runs to 17 residues. This chain's CDR3 is CASSRRQGIIGTDTQYF. CDR3 DNA sequence: TGCGCCAGCAGCAGAAGACAGGGGATCATCGGAACAGATACGCAGTATTTT.

V and J are TRBV2 and TRBJ2-1; 7 positions match TRBD2. The CDR3 runs to 15 residues. In germline, CDR1 is SNHLY, CDR2 FYNNEI. J was trimmed by 0 bases and V by 7 bases; bases with no gene match: 6. The CDR3 is CASTSRGVSYNEQFF. In nucleotides, the CDR3 is TGTGCCAGCACCTCCCGGGGGGTCTCCTACAATGAGCAGTTCTTC. Filled out from reference TRBV2 and TRBJ2-1, the complete variable domain reads EPEVTQTPSHQVTQMGQEVILRCVPISNHLYFYWYRQILGQKVEFLVSFYNNEISEKSEIFDDQFSVERPDGSNFTLKIRSTKLEDSAMYFCASTSRGVSYNEQFFGPGTRLTVL.

The chain couples TRBV4-1 to TRBJ2-7; 8 nucleotides line up with TRBD1. After removal of 3 bases from V and 4 bases from J, the junction contained 8 bases not matched to a gene. This CDR3 has 15 residues. Germline values: CDR1 MGHRA, CDR2 YSYEKL. CDR3 amino acids: CASSQMAGGLYEQYF. The DNA of the CDR3 is TGCGCCAGCAGCCAGATGGCAGGGGGCTTATACGAGCAGTACTTC.